This T cell receptor (beta chain) comes out of a study of cytomegalovirus exposure and HLA in healthy donors (dated by TCRdb to the late 2010s). Some background on the complete study: In an earlier analysis of several hundred of the donors, 276 Gb of sequence data and 90 million to 130 million unique TCR beta sequences from some 170 million T cells were reported. The study aimed to test whether cataloging public T cell receptors could reveal signatures of past pathogen exposure. Typing coverage varied by locus: roughly 620-640 donors for A, B, C, DRB1 and DQB1; more than 500 for DQA1; approximately 570 for DPA1; 450 to 480 for DPB1. Approximately 310 gigabases of sequencing data and 70 million to 85 million unique TCR sequences were included in an early release covering roughly 600 HLA-typed donors. Roughly 5 DR-DQ haplotypes were handled as single units for association and clustering, since linkage in the cohort was strong. Besides the first cohort of roughly 640 subjects, a separate validation cohort made up of some 110 different subjects was used. In a later genetic analysis, genome-wide SNP genotypes for about 55% of the 666 donors were used, and that subset was treated as a discovery cohort. Donor age, sex, ethnicity and CMV serostatus were compiled alongside the repertoire data. To decide whether each TCR beta V gene segment behaved as functional or pseudogenic, an earlier analysis of approximately 590 of the donors relied on high-throughput TCR beta sequencing. Using immunosequencing, the study profiled T cell repertoires from approximately 700 subjects and related those repertoires to cytomegalovirus serostatus. Both class I and class II loci were covered by HLA typing, at four-digit resolution. Among the roughly 400 genotyped donors, about 85% belonged to the genetic ancestry cluster associated with self-reported Caucasian donors. In a later analysis, previously published TCR beta repertoires from about 670 donors were re-analyzed and high-resolution HLA genotyping was added so that TCR occurrence patterns could be studied. All discovery cohort repertoires had been generated using a single sequencing platform. High-throughput TCR immunosequencing, statistical association of individual TCRs with disease status, and machine learning were combined to predict cytomegalovirus infection status. Across some 400 genotyped donors of the cohort, an average of approximately 200,000 unique TCR beta nucleotide sequences per donor were sequenced, and 15% to 20% of those sequences were non-productive. In the later analysis, no new phenotypic data were used to find candidate immune exposures; instead, reliance was placed on TCR beta sequences and their occurrence across donors. Points the paper makes about the study in general: Roughly 15 rarely observed V segments, including chromosome 9 orphons, were excluded from the earlier analysis of about 610 of the donors because counts were too low. Linkage disequilibrium might explain the correlated functional status among segregating V segments, but an unknown experimental factor could not be excluded. Specific HLA alleles were associated with 15,000 to 20,000 TCR beta sequences at a false discovery rate of 0.05 in a later analysis. It was suggested by the authors that the approach could potentially be generalized to other disease states and immunological phenotypes. In a later analysis, the rate of TCR association differed among HLA loci, with DRB1 alleles having the most associated TCRs and HLA-C alleles having the fewest. Only TCR beta chains were sequenced in this cohort, and the absence of alpha or paired-chain data limited detectable features. In vitro tests confirmed that three of the cytomegalovirus-associated TCR beta chains recognize cytomegalovirus antigens. An association between a missense DCLRE1C variant and V-gene and J-gene trimming of TCR beta chains was found in a later genetic analysis and replicated in an independent cohort. The 87-base-pair reads could not distinguish some IMGT-functional V segments, including TRBV6-2 and TRBV6-3, so those segments were excluded. In a later analysis, most CMV-associated TCR beta chains were found to appear HLA-restricted, with HLA associations seemingly driven largely by CMV exposure. The study gave a list of about 170 TCR beta chains associated with cytomegalovirus. A cluster of highly shared sequence variants was judged likely to represent a technical artifact of the sequencing pipeline. In an earlier analysis of 450 to 750 of the donors, most TCR beta V segments appeared in productive rearrangements about 87% or about 30% of the time, broadly matching IMGT annotations. When HLA alleles, especially DR and DQ, strongly co-occurred, TCR associations were difficult to assign to individual alleles. Several of the top co-occurrence clusters appeared to be linked to parvovirus B19, influenza, CMV and Epstein-Barr virus, according to a later analysis. Because HLA typing was missing for some donors at each locus, association tests included only the typed subset. A further reported finding was that TCR beta sequences accurately predicted the HLA-A and HLA-B alleles for most subjects in the first cohort. Presence/absence analyses assumed roughly uniform sequencing depth across donors, an assumption that may not hold. The classifier was reported to diagnose cytomegalovirus status with high specificity and sensitivity in both the original and validation cohorts. A later analysis found that HLA-associated TCR beta chains were more clonally expanded and had lower generation probabilities than equally common non-associated chains. In a later genetic analysis, fewer N-insertions in productive TCRs were reported among donors in an Asian-associated ancestry cluster than the approximately 670-donor mean. The only immune exposure information available for the cohort was CMV serostatus. Across donors, most TCR sequences were observed very rarely, whereas some public TCRs were present in many individuals.

The cohort consisted of approximately 690 healthy bone marrow donors. Cohort members were all nominally healthy when sampled, although unrecorded immune exposures were likely present. The donor tested CMV seronegative and was one of the 352 seronegative cohort members. A peripheral blood sample was collected from each donor, and TCR beta sequencing was performed on peripheral blood mononuclear cells. Genomic DNA was extracted from the blood cell samples with the Qiagen DNeasy Blood Extraction Kit. Library preparation employed the immunoSEQ multiplex PCR assay. For the multiplex PCR, a mixture combining 60 forward primers for TCR Vbeta segments and 13 reverse primers for TCR Jbeta segments was used. A multiplex PCR assay on genomic DNA amplified the CDR3 region of rearranged TCR beta genes. On the Illumina HiSeq System, the amplified TCR beta libraries were sequenced as 87-base-pair reads. Per the authors' processing: A later analysis tallied 75 million to 95 million unique TCR beta chains across the 666 repertoires, and around 9.9 million of those chains were shared by two or more donors. Raw reads were error-corrected and collapsed into unique sequences by a nearest-neighbor algorithm in which closely related sequences were merged to remove PCR and sequencing errors. V, D and J gene segments were assigned by aligning CDR3 sequences to IMGT reference sequences. For a sequence to be retained, a match of at least six nucleotides was required to both a V gene segment and a J gene segment. Rearrangements were classified as productive when the CDR3 lacked stop codons and remained in frame with V and J, and all other rearrangements were classified as non-productive. CDR3 was defined according to IMGT convention as the region running from the second conserved V-encoded cysteine to the conserved J-encoded phenylalanine. The earlier analysis of about 610 of the donors excluded any sequence lacking an unambiguous match to a single V gene segment. An earlier analysis of fewer than 750 of the donors called V segments functional above 56.7% productive rearrangements and segregating when the between-donor standard deviation exceeded 5%. A statistical classification framework was developed to diagnose cytomegalovirus status using the catalog of TCR beta chain sequences. V and J gene assignment, in a later analysis, came from comparing TCR nucleotide sequences with IMGT/GENE-DB human TR gene sequences. Using the TCRdist pipeline, a later analysis assigned CDR3 sequences along with most-parsimonious VDJ recombination scenarios. In a later analysis, each TCR beta chain was defined by its CDR3 amino acid sequence together with its V-gene family, and reads lacking a unique V-gene family were excluded. To address suspected cross-contamination and a sequencing artifact, a later analysis removed 592 highly shared, low-generation-probability nucleotide sequences. For each public chain, a later analysis derived a clonal expansion index from normalized ranks of inferred template counts within each repertoire. In a later analysis, generation probabilities were computed using a VDJ recombination model fitted to out-of-frame rearrangements, and the results were checked against IGoR. A later analysis scored TCR-TCR, TCR-HLA and TCR-CMV co-occurrence with hypergeometric tests, applying a repertoire-size bias correction to TCR pairs. In a later analysis, false discovery rates were estimated by permuting HLA or CMV assignments 20 times. In a later analysis, co-occurring TCRs were grouped with DBSCAN, and TCRdist sequence similarity was added when clustering was performed within HLA-allele-positive subsets. Repertoires with fewer than 30,000 or more than 120,000 public chains were left out of co-occurrence clustering, as were a handful of repertoires with anomalous nucleotide sharing. Entries here come from immuneACCESS through TCRdb and include only in-frame sequences with V and J called. Some clones fail to appear in such tables; in the studies checked, an unresolved V gene covers under half of the shortfall, and the cause of the remainder is unknown. That table furnishes V, J and clone size, whereas the DNA furnished D and trimming. The data table for this sample lists under 85,000 clones. The leading ten clones occupy about 15% of the sample.

From its cysteine to its phenylalanine, the CDR3 spans 17 amino acids. The CDR3 DNA has 51 bases and is translated from base 1. CDR1 is given as SGHNT and CDR2 as YYREEE, both from the germline V gene (reference sequence). Between the V and J ends, shortened by 4 bases and 0 bases respectively, the junction contains 17 bases. Concerning this clone itself: No cognate antigen has been identified for it.

The chain was built from TRBV5-4 and TRBJ2-1; the D gene is not confidently resolved. The sequencing sample was made of PBMCs. This receptor was taken from a boy between 5 and 17 years old in good health and CMV-seronegative. Here the CDR3 is given as CASSMGAPSSSYNEQFF. The DNA reads as follows: TGTGCCAGCAGCATGGGCGCACCGAGTAGCTCCTACAATGAGCAGTTCTTC. Reference TRBV5-4 and TRBJ2-1 genes cover what lies past the CDR3, so the full variable domain is ETGVTQSPTHLIKTRGQQVTLRCSSQSGHNTVSWYQQALGQGPQFIFQYYREEENGRGNFPPRFSGLQFPNYSSELNVNALELDDSALYLCASSMGAPSSSYNEQFFGPGTRLTVL.